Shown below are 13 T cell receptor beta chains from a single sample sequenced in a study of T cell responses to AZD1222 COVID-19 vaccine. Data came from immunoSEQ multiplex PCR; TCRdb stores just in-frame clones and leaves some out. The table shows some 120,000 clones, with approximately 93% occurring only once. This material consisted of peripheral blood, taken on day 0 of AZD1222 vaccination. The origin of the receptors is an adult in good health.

This CDR3 is CSVVPRARGEQFF. The CDR3 region has the DNA TGCAGCGTTGTTCCCAGGGCGCGAGGTGAGCAGTTCTTC. This chain connects TRBV29-1 to TRBJ2-1; maybe TRBD1 (5 bases). This CDR3 region has 13 residues. CDR1 SQVTM and CDR2 ANQGSEA come from the germline V gene. The germline V and J ends were trimmed by 4 bases and 9 bases, with 16 bases remaining between them.

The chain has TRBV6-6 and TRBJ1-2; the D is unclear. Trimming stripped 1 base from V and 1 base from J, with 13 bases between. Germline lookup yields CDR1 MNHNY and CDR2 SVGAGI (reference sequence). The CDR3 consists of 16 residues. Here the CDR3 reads CASSYLAGPFNYGYTF. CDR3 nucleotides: TGTGCCAGCAGTTACTTAGCCGGACCGTTTAACTATGGCTACACCTTC.

The CDR3 region is CATSRRGTDTQYF. In nucleotides, the CDR3 is TGTGCCACCAGCAGAAGAGGCACAGATACGCAGTATTTT. The rearrangement joins TRBV15 to TRBJ2-3, with D hard to call. CDR1 and CDR2 (germline): LNHNV, YYDKDF (reference sequence). There are 13 residues in the CDR3. V was clipped by 2 bases and J by 1 base, with 4 bases between them.

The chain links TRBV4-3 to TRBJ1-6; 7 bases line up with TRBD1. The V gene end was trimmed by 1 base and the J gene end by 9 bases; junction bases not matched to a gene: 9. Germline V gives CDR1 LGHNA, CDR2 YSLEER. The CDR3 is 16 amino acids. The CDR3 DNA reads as TGCGCCAGCAGCCAAGTCCTACAGGGGTTGCGTTCACCCCTCCACTTT. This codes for CASSQVLQGLRSPLHF.

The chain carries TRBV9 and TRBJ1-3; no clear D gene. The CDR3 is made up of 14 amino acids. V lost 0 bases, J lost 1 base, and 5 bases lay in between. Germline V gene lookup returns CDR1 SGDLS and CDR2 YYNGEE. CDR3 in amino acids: CASSVDGSGNTIYF. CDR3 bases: TGTGCCAGCAGCGTAGACGGGTCTGGAAACACCATATATTTT.

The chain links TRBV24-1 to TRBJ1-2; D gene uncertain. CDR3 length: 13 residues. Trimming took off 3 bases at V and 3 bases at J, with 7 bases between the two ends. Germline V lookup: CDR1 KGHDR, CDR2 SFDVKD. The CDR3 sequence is CATSDVDYYGYTF. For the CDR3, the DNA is TGTGCCACCAGTGATGTGGACTACTATGGCTACACCTTC.

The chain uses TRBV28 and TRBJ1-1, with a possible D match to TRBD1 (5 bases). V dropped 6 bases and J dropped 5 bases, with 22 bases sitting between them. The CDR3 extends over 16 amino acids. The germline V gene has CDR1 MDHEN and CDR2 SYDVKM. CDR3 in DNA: TGTGCCAGCAGCCCCCGCGTCGAACAGGAAGTAACTGAAGCTTTCTTT. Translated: CASSPRVEQEVTEAFF.

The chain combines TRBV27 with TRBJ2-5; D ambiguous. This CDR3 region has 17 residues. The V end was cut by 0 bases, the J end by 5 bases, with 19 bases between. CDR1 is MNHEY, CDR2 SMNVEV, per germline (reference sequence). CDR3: CASSLSRQTVQEETQYF. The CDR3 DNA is TGTGCCAGCAGTTTATCCCGGCAAACAGTGCAGGAGGAGACCCAGTACTTC.

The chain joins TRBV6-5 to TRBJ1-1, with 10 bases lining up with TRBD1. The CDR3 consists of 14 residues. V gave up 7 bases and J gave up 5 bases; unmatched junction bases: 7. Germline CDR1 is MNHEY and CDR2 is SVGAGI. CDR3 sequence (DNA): TGTGCCAGCACGGTCGACAGGGGGCTGACTGAAGCTTTCTTT. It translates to CASTVDRGLTEAFF.

The CDR3 coding sequence is TGTGCCAGCAGCACTGCCGGGGCTGGCACTGAAGCTTTCTTT. Translated: CASSTAGAGTEAFF. This sequence joins TRBV7-2 and TRBJ1-1; possible D gene TRBD1, 5 bases. CDR3 length: 14 residues. The V end was cut by 5 bases, the J end by 4 bases, with 14 bases between. Looked up from germline, CDR1 is SGHTA and CDR2 is FQGNSA. Full variable domain (outside the CDR3, taken from reference TRBV7-2 and TRBJ1-1): GAGVSQSPSNKVTEKGKDVELRCDPISGHTALYWYRQSLGQGLEFLIYFQGNSAPDKSGLPSDRFSAERTGGSVSTLTIQRTQQEDSAVYLCASSTAGAGTEAFFGQGTRLTVV.

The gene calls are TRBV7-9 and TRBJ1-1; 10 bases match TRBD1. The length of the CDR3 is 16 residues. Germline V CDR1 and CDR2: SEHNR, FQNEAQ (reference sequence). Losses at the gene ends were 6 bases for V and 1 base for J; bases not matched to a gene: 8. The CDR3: CASSRQGAGANTEAFF. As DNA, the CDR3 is TGTGCCAGCAGTCGACAGGGGGCCGGGGCGAACACTGAAGCTTTCTTT.

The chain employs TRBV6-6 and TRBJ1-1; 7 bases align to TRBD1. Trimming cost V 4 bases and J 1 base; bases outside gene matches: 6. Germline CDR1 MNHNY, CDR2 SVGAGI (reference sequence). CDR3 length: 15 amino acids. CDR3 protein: CASSSDRAENTEAFF. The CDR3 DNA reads TGTGCCAGCAGTTCCGACAGGGCCGAGAACACTGAAGCTTTCTTT.

CDR3 sequence (DNA): TGTGCCAGTAGTATACGGGGAGCGGACACCATATATTTT. It encodes CASSIRGADTIYF. The chain is built from TRBV19 and TRBJ1-3; no clear D gene. This CDR3 contains 13 residues. Germline V gene data show CDR1 as LNHDA and CDR2 as SQIVND (reference sequence). V was trimmed by 2 bases and J by 8 bases, leaving 10 bases between them.